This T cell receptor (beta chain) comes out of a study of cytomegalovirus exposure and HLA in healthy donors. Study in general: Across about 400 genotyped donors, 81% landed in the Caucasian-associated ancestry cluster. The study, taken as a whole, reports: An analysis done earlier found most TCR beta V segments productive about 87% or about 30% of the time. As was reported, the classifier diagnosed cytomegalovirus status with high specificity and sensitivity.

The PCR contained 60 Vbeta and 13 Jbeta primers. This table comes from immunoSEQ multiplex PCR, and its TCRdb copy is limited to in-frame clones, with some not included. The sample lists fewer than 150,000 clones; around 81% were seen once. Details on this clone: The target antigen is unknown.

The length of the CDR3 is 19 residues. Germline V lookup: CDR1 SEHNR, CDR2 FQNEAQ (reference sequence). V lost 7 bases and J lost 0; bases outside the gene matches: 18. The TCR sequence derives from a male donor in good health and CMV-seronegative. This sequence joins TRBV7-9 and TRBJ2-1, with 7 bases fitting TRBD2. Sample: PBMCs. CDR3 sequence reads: CASTPPGASGKSSYNEQFF. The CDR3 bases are TGTGCCAGCACCCCTCCCGGGGCTAGCGGAAAGAGCTCCTACAATGAGCAGTTCTTC.